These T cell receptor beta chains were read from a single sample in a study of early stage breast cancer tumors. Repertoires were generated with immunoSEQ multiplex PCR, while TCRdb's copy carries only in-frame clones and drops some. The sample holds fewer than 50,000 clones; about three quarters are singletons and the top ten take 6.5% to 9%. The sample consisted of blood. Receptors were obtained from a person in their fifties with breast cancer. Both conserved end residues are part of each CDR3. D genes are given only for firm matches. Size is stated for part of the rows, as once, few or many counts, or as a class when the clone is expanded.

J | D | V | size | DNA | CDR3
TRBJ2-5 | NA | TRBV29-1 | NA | TGCAGCGTTGACGGGGGGCCGACAGAGACCCAGTACTTC | CSVDGGPTETQYF
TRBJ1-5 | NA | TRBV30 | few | TGTGCCCTCAGGAACACTCAGGGGCAGCCCCAGCATTTT | CALRNTQGQPQHF
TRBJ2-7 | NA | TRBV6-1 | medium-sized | TGTGCCAGCCGCAACAATGGAGGGTTATACGAGCAGTACTTC | CASRNNGGLYEQYF
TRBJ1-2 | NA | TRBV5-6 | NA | TGTGCCAGCAGCTTGACGGTTCAATATGGCTACACCTTC | CASSLTVQYGYTF
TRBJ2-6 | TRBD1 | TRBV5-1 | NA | TGCGCCAGCAGCGGGGGACAGGGAAACTCTGGGGCCAACGTCCTGACTTTC | CASSGGQGNSGANVLTF
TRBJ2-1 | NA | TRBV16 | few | TGTGCCAGCAGCCAATCTCACGGGAGCAATGAGCAGTTCTTC | CASSQSHGSNEQFF
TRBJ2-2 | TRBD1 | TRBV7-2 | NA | TGTGCCAGCAGCACGAACAGGGGCGGGGAGCTGTTTTTT | CASSTNRGGELFF
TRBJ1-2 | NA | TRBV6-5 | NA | TGTGCCAGCAGTTACTCGGCCACCGGGGAATTAGGCTACACCTTC | CASSYSATGELGYTF
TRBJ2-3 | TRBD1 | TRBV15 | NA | TGTGCCACCAGCGGACAGGGGAGCCCCACAGATACGCAGTATTTT | CATSGQGSPTDTQYF
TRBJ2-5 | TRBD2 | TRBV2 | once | TGTGCCAGCAGTTTGGGAGGGGTGGGAGAGGCAGAGACCCAGTACTTC | CASSLGGVGEAETQYF
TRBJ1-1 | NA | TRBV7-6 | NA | TGTGCCAGCAGCTTAGGTGTCAGAGACTTTGAAGCTTTCTTT | CASSLGVRDFEAFF
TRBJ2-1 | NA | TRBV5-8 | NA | TGTGCCAGCAGCTTGGCCTGGGGGGTGGGCTACAATGAGCAGTTCTTC | CASSLAWGVGYNEQFF
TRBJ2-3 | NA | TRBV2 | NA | TGTGCCAGCAGTGACCAGGGCACAGATACGCAGTATTTT | CASSDQGTDTQYF
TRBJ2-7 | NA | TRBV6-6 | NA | TGTGCCAGCGGGGAGCTAGCTCTCTACGAGCAGTACTTC | CASGELALYEQYF
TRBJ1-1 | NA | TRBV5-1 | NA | TGCGCCAGCAGCCTAGGCAAGGGAGCGGGCACTGAAGCTTTCTTT | CASSLGKGAGTEAFF
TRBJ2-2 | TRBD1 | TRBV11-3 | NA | TGTGCCAGCAGCCACGGACAGGGGTGGACCGGGGAGCTGTTTTTT | CASSHGQGWTGELFF
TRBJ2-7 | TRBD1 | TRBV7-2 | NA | TGTGCCAGCAGCCAGAGGGACAGGGTGGGCGAGCAGTACTTC | CASSQRDRVGEQYF
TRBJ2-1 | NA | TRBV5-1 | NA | TGCGCCAGCAGCCCTACTAACTCCTACAATGAGCAGTTCTTC | CASSPTNSYNEQFF